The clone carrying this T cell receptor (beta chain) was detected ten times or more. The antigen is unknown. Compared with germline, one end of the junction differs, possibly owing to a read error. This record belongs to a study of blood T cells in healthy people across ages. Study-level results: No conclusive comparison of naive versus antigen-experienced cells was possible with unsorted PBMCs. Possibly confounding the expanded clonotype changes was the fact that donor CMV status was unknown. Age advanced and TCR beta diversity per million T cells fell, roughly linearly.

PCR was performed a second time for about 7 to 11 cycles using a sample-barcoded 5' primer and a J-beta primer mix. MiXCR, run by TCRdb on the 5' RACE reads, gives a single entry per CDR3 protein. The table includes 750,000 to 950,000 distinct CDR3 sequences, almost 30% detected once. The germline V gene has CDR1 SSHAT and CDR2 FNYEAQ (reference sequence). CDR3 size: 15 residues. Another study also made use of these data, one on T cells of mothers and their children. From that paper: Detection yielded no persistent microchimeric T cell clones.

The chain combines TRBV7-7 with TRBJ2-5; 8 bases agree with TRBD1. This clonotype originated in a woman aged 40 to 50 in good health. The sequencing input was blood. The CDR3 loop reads CASSPGGLLGETQYF. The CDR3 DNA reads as TGTGCTAGCAGCCCAGGGGGCTTGTTAGGGGAGACCCAGTACTTC.